A selection of T cell receptor beta chains follows, all from one sample in a study of blood T cell repertoires in COVID-19. Clones were read by immunoSEQ multiplex PCR, and TCRdb kept only the in-frame ones, dropping some. The sample lists approximately 150,000 clones; 81% were seen once. The material sequenced was peripheral blood. The receptors come from a human donor in a cohort sampled during active COVID-19. CDR3s include the opening cysteine and the closing phenylalanine or tryptophan. A D gene is named only where the DNA matches it firmly. Not every row has a clone size; where given, it reads once, few, many or a size class.

CDR3,DNA,J,V,D,size
CAIRESSAGELFF,TGTGCCATCAGGGAATCTAGCGCCGGGGAGCTGTTTTTT,TRBJ2-2,TRBV10-3,.,.
CASSLGRGQGFYEQYF,TGTGCCAGCAGTTTAGGGAGGGGACAGGGATTCTACGAGCAGTACTTC,TRBJ2-7,TRBV27,TRBD1,.
CSGITGGWDTQYF,TGCAGCGGGATTACAGGGGGGTGGGATACCCAGTACTTC,TRBJ2-5,TRBV29-1,TRBD1,.
CASSFPGGEGANVLTF,TGCGCCAGCAGCTTCCCCGGGGGGGAAGGGGCCAACGTCCTGACTTTC,TRBJ2-6,TRBV5-1,TRBD2,.
CATSRDGQENTEAFF,TGTGCCACCAGCAGGGACGGACAGGAAAACACTGAAGCTTTCTTT,TRBJ1-1,TRBV15,TRBD1,.
CASSVDRGPTGELFF,TGTGCCAGCAGCGTGGACAGGGGACCCACCGGGGAGCTGTTTTTT,TRBJ2-2,TRBV6-5,TRBD1,.
CASSYVGRSSYEQYF,TGTGCCAGCAGTTACGTGGGCCGAAGCTCCTACGAGCAGTACTTC,TRBJ2-7,TRBV6-2/TRBV6-3,.,few
CASRALWYTGELFF,TGTGCCAGCAGAGCGCTGTGGTACACCGGGGAGCTGTTTTTT,TRBJ2-2,TRBV21-1,.,.
CAISGFGGASGSGEQYF,TGTGCCATCAGTGGATTCGGGGGGGCTAGCGGGAGCGGAGAGCAGTACTTC,TRBJ2-7,TRBV10-3,TRBD2,.
CASSALERGNTGELFF,TGTGCCAGCAGTGCTCTCGAGAGAGGGAACACCGGGGAGCTGTTTTTT,TRBJ2-2,TRBV6-2/TRBV6-3,.,.
CASAGTVNEKLFF,TGCGCCAGTGCCGGGACAGTCAATGAAAAACTGTTTTTT,TRBJ1-4,TRBV5-1,TRBD1,medium-sized
CASSSSGRGGPETQYF,TGCGCCAGCAGCTCAAGTGGCCGGGGGGGCCCGGAGACCCAGTACTTC,TRBJ2-5,TRBV5-1,TRBD2,.
CASSGGIAGGQETQYF,TGTGCCAGCAGCGGAGGGATAGCGGGAGGTCAAGAGACCCAGTACTTC,TRBJ2-5,TRBV7-2,TRBD2,few
CASSYSGGPRAFF,TGTGCCAGCAGTTACTCCGGGGGACCGCGGGCTTTCTTT,TRBJ1-1,TRBV6-5,.,once
CASRPTDSGNTIYF,TGCGCCAGCAGGCCGACGGACAGTGGAAACACCATATATTTT,TRBJ1-3,TRBV5-1,.,.
CASSRLAGGGDTQYF,TGTGCCAGCAGCCGGCTAGCGGGGGGCGGAGATACGCAGTATTTT,TRBJ2-3,TRBV14,TRBD2,.
CASSTAGGPSYNEQFF,TGTGCCAGTAGTACGGCGGGAGGGCCCTCCTACAATGAGCAGTTCTTC,TRBJ2-1,TRBV19,TRBD2,many
CASSVAGGLAKNIQYF,TGTGCCAGCAGCGTAGCAGGGGGGTTGGCCAAAAACATTCAGTACTTC,TRBJ2-4,TRBV9,.,.
CASSYSSPSGIYTEQYF,TGTGCCAGCAGTTACTCCAGTCCTAGCGGGATATATACTGAGCAGTACTTC,TRBJ2-7,TRBV6-2/TRBV6-3,TRBD2,many
CASSFRQGLNTEAFF,TGTGCCAGCAGTTTCCGACAGGGACTGAACACTGAAGCTTTCTTT,TRBJ1-1,TRBV6-6,TRBD1,.
CATSRPRGALHF,TGTGCCACCAGCAGGCCTCGGGGGGCCCTCCACTTT,TRBJ1-6,TRBV15,.,once
CASSPRGMNTGELFF,TGTGCCAGCAGCCCCAGGGGGATGAACACCGGGGAGCTGTTTTTT,TRBJ2-2,TRBV9,TRBD1,few
CASRYDSTNTGELFF,TGTGCCAGCAGATATGACAGCACGAACACCGGGGAGCTGTTTTTT,TRBJ2-2,TRBV2,.,.
CASSRDRGRGGQYF,TGTGCCAGCAGCAGGGACAGGGGAAGGGGAGGACAGTACTTC,TRBJ2-7,TRBV5-6,TRBD1,.
CAWSAGLGGDEQYF,TGTGCCTGGAGTGCCGGGCTTGGGGGGGATGAGCAGTACTTC,TRBJ2-7,TRBV30,TRBD2,.
CASSDQRDSYNEQFF,TGTGCCAGCAGTGACCAGCGGGACTCCTACAATGAGCAGTTCTTC,TRBJ2-1,TRBV6-1,TRBD2,.
CASSPEPGQGQYGYTF,TGTGCCAGCAGCCCGGAACCGGGACAGGGGCAATATGGCTACACCTTC,TRBJ1-2,TRBV5-4,TRBD1,.
CASSDLQGSGGELFF,TGCGCCAGCAGTGACTTACAGGGGTCGGGCGGGGAGCTGTTTTTT,TRBJ2-2,TRBV10-1,TRBD1,.
CASSRSGSAYNSPLHF,TGTGCCAGCTCACGCTCCGGGAGCGCCTATAATTCACCCCTCCACTTT,TRBJ1-6,TRBV18,.,.
CASSLGGGTGVGEQYF,TGCGCCAGCAGCCTGGGAGGAGGGACAGGGGTAGGCGAGCAGTACTTC,TRBJ2-7,TRBV5-1,TRBD1,.
CASGPRGLTGELFF,TGTGCTAGTGGTCCGCGGGGACTAACCGGGGAGCTGTTTTTT,TRBJ2-2,TRBV12-5,TRBD2,.
CAWSVHLAGRNEQFF,TGTGCCTGGAGTGTTCATCTAGCGGGACGGAATGAGCAGTTCTTC,TRBJ2-1,TRBV30,TRBD2,.
CASSVVVGMTMRGYTF,TGTGCCAGCAGCGTAGTTGTGGGGATGACTATGAGGGGCTACACCTTC,TRBJ1-2,TRBV9,.,.
CASSSGLAGPVLYNEQFF,TGTGCCAGTAGTTCGGGACTAGCGGGACCAGTCCTGTACAATGAGCAGTTCTTC,TRBJ2-1,TRBV19,TRBD2,.
CASSRTSGGTGELFF,TGTGCCAGCAGCCGGACTAGCGGGGGAACCGGGGAGCTGTTTTTT,TRBJ2-2,TRBV7-3,TRBD2,.
CASSPTTGALNTEAFF,TGTGCCAGCTCACCTACGACAGGGGCCCTGAACACTGAAGCTTTCTTT,TRBJ1-1,TRBV18,TRBD1,.
CASSQDWIRGGDETQYF,TGTGCCAGCAGCCAAGATTGGATCCGGGGTGGTGATGAGACCCAGTACTTC,TRBJ2-5,TRBV14,.,.
CASSLSPGQQETQYF,TGTGCCAGCAGCTTATCTCCAGGGCAGCAAGAGACCCAGTACTTC,TRBJ2-5,TRBV11-2,.,.
CSAAPTETQYF,TGCAGTGCGGCTCCCACAGAGACCCAGTACTTC,TRBJ2-5,TRBV20-1,.,.
CAISSGLAVYEQYF,TGTGCCATCAGCTCGGGACTAGCGGTCTACGAGCAGTACTTC,TRBJ2-7,TRBV10-3,TRBD2,.
CASSLLGAATNEKLFF,TGTGCCAGCAGCTTATTGGGGGCAGCAACTAATGAAAAACTGTTTTTT,TRBJ1-4,TRBV7-9,.,.
CASSPRKQGEQFF,TGTGCCAGTAGTCCACGAAAGCAGGGTGAGCAGTTCTTC,TRBJ2-1,TRBV19,.,.
CASSPAGGSSYEQYF,TGTGCCAGCAGCCCCGCAGGGGGGTCCTCCTACGAGCAGTACTTC,TRBJ2-7,TRBV7-6,.,.
CASSLPPRSYNEQFF,TGTGCCAGCAGTCTCCCCCCTAGATCCTACAATGAGCAGTTCTTC,TRBJ2-1,TRBV6-2/TRBV6-3,.,.
CASSYTRTEAFF,TGTGCCAGCAGTTACACCAGGACTGAAGCTTTCTTT,TRBJ1-1,TRBV6-2/TRBV6-3,.,.
CASSQGLYGSYNEQFF,TGTGCCAGCAGTCAAGGACTATACGGCTCCTACAATGAGCAGTTCTTC,TRBJ2-1,TRBV6-2/TRBV6-3,.,.
CASRDRTNTEAFF,TGTGCCAGCCGGGACAGGACGAACACTGAAGCTTTCTTT,TRBJ1-1,TRBV19,TRBD1,.
CASSEDVRGATDTQYF,TGCGCCAGCAGTGAAGACGTGCGGGGAGCGACAGATACGCAGTATTTT,TRBJ2-3,TRBV10-1,.,.
CASRKRPGQGRLAGYNEQFF,TGTGCCAGTAGGAAACGACCGGGACAGGGCCGACTAGCGGGGTACAATGAGCAGTTCTTC,TRBJ2-1,TRBV19,TRBD2,.
CASSPAPRRYGYTF,TGTGCCAGCAGCCCCGCCCCCCGGAGATATGGCTACACCTTC,TRBJ1-2,TRBV7-2,.,.
CASSSESAGFPGGGYTF,TGTGCCAGCAGTTCCGAATCCGCCGGGTTCCCTGGTGGAGGCTACACCTTC,TRBJ1-2,TRBV28,.,.
CASSLTGVKTQYF,TGTGCCAGCTCACTCACAGGGGTAAAGACCCAGTACTTC,TRBJ2-5,TRBV18,TRBD1,.
CASSVALSQETQYF,TGTGCCAGCAGCGTAGCCCTGAGCCAAGAGACCCAGTACTTC,TRBJ2-5,TRBV9,.,.
CASTGTINSGGYTF,TGTGCCAGTACCGGGACAATTAATTCAGGTGGCTACACCTTC,TRBJ1-2,TRBV19,.,.